The 17 T cell receptor beta chains below all came from one sample that was sequenced in a study of blood T cell repertoires in COVID-19. Produced via immunoSEQ multiplex PCR; TCRdb's table is partial and in-frame only. The sample includes 200,000 to 300,000 clones, approximately 83% seen only once; the top ten take about 3.5%. The sequenced material came from PBMCs or T cells enriched from blood (not recorded which). These receptor sequences come from a woman aged 35 to 49 with acute COVID-19.

The chain employs TRBV2 and TRBJ2-5, with 8 bases aligning to TRBD2. CDR3 length equals 15 residues. V lost 6 bases, J lost 5 bases, and 11 bases stayed unmatched. CDR1 and CDR2 from the germline V gene are SNHLY and FYNNEI. DNA for the CDR3: TGTGCCAGCAGCCGGGAGGGCCAATTCGGCGAGACCCAGTACTTC. Translating gives CASSREGQFGETQYF.

The V call is TRBV11-2, the J call TRBJ2-3; D gene ambiguous. The CDR3 is 13 amino acids. Germline loops: CDR1 SGHAT, CDR2 FQNNGV. V shed 2 bases and J shed 5 bases, with 8 bases lying between them. CDR3 region: CASSLFRGDTQYF. CDR3 in DNA: TGTGCCAGCAGCTTATTTCGCGGAGATACGCAGTATTTT.

The rearrangement links TRBV11-2 to TRBJ1-2; D is unclear. V dropped 3 bases and J dropped 6 bases, with 14 bases sitting between them. The CDR3 length is 14 residues. The germline gives CDR1 SGHAT, CDR2 FQNNGV. CDR3 amino acids: CASSLNGDSDGYTF. The CDR3 DNA is TGTGCCAGCAGCTTGAACGGGGATTCCGATGGCTACACCTTC. The entire variable domain, with the rest obtained from reference TRBV11-2 and TRBJ1-2, is as follows: EAGVAQSPRYKIIEKRQSVAFWCNPISGHATLYWYQQILGQGPKLLIQFQNNGVVDDSQLPKDRFSAERLKGVDSTLKIQPAKLEDSAVYLCASSLNGDSDGYTFGSGTRLTVV.

The CDR3 DNA sequence: TGTGCCAGTAGTATCGCCGGGACTAGCGGGTACGAGCAGTACTTC. It codes for CASSIAGTSGYEQYF. V usage is TRBV19 and J usage is TRBJ2-7, with TRBD2 matching 12 bases. This CDR3 region has 15 residues. The V gene's germline CDR1 is LNHDA and CDR2 SQIVND (reference sequence). Trimming cost V 3 bases and J 4 bases; bases outside gene matches: 4.

This chain links TRBV12-3 or TRBV12-4 with TRBJ2-2; TRBD1 might be the D (6 bases). V was clipped by 11 bases and J by 3 bases, with 10 bases between them. There are 12 residues in the CDR3. CDR3 in DNA: TGTGCCGGAAAGGGGGACACCGGGGAGCTGTTTTTT. It encodes CAGKGDTGELFF.

This clone has just one count. This chain uses TRBV15 with TRBJ2-1; D is perhaps TRBD1 (6 bases). The germline V and J ends were trimmed by 0 bases and 5 bases, with 11 bases remaining between them. The length of the CDR3 is 15 residues. Germline loops: CDR1 LNHNV, CDR2 YYDKDF (reference sequence). This CDR3 reads CATSRDFGTNNEQFF. The CDR3 coding sequence is TGTGCCACCAGCAGAGATTTTGGGACAAACAATGAGCAGTTCTTC.

The V and J genes are TRBV27 and TRBJ2-1, with 9 bases that match TRBD1. With 5 bases clipped from V and 5 bases from J, the junction kept 7 bases outside the gene matches. Germline values: CDR1 MNHEY, CDR2 SMNVEV (reference sequence). The CDR3 spans 15 residues. The CDR3 region has the DNA TGTGCCAGCAGTCCGAGGACAGGGGTTAACAATGAGCAGTTCTTC. Its protein is CASSPRTGVNNEQFF.

A single count supports this clone. The chain uses TRBV19 and TRBJ2-5; possibly TRBD2 for D (5 bases). Between the trimmed V and J ends, which lost 3 bases and 6 bases, there was a span of 23 bases. The CDR3 runs to 17 residues. CDR1 and CDR2 from the germline V gene are LNHDA and SQIVND (reference sequence). The CDR3 loop is CASSMRLVGEELKTQYF. CDR3 bases: TGTGCCAGTAGTATGAGGCTGGTGGGAGAGGAGCTAAAGACCCAGTACTTC.

The V gene is TRBV11-2, the J gene TRBJ2-3, with 9 bases lining up with TRBD2. This CDR3 is 16 amino acids long. V shed 7 bases and J 2 bases; nucleotides not matched to a gene: 10. The germline gives CDR1 SGHAT, CDR2 FQNNGV. This CDR3 is CASNYGLAGNTDTQYF. CDR3 bases: TGTGCCAGCAACTATGGCCTAGCGGGGAACACAGATACGCAGTATTTT.

The V call is TRBV27, the J call TRBJ1-2; maybe TRBD1 (6 bases). V lost 6 bases to trimming and J lost 7 bases, with 18 bases between them. Germline V gene sequence: CDR1 MNHEY, CDR2 SMNVEV (reference sequence). CDR3 length: 14 amino acids. CDR3 sequence reads: CASSHSTGLFGYTF. The CDR3 nucleotides read TGTGCCAGCAGCCATTCGACAGGTTTGTTTGGCTACACCTTC.

The V call is TRBV19, the J call TRBJ1-3; unclear D gene. Trimming pared 4 bases from V and 3 bases from J, leaving 16 bases between. Germline V gene data show CDR1 as LNHDA and CDR2 as SQIVND (reference sequence). This CDR3 is 16 amino acids long. DNA for the CDR3: TGTGCCAGTAGTAGGGTTCCGACCCACTATGGAAACACCATATATTTT. Protein sequence: CASSRVPTHYGNTIYF.

The chain links TRBV5-1 to TRBJ2-7, with a possible D match to TRBD2 (5 bases). Germline values: CDR1 SGHRS, CDR2 YFSETQ. V lost 0 bases and J lost 4, with 14 bases in between. This CDR3 is built from 15 residues. CDR3: CASSLVPEVRYEQYF. The CDR3 DNA is TGCGCCAGCAGCTTGGTTCCGGAGGTCCGATACGAGCAGTACTTC.

The chain has TRBV27 and TRBJ2-1, with TRBD2 matching over 12 bases. The CDR3 length is 19 residues. Trimming at V came to 6 bases and at J to 8 bases, leaving 20 bases not matched to a gene. Looked up from germline, CDR1 is MNHEY and CDR2 is SMNVEV (reference sequence). The CDR3 here is CASRNNPGLAGRVVYEQFF. The CDR3 bases are TGTGCCAGCAGAAACAATCCGGGACTAGCGGGTCGAGTTGTCTATGAGCAGTTCTTC.

This clone came up many times. This chain joins TRBV19 and TRBJ1-5; 10 nucleotides agree with TRBD1. CDR3 size: 14 residues. Germline CDR1 LNHDA, CDR2 SQIVND (reference sequence). Losses at the gene ends were 6 bases for V and 11 bases for J; bases not matched to a gene: 10. The CDR3 reads CASSDRGLVGAQHF. In nucleotides, the CDR3 is TGTGCCAGTAGCGACAGGGGGCTGGTTGGGGCCCAGCATTTT.

The chain couples TRBV6-5 to TRBJ1-2; a possible D gene is TRBD1 (5 bases). CDR3 size: 14 residues. The V end lost 7 bases, the J end lost 7 bases, and 19 bases lay between the germline ends. Per the germline V gene, CDR1 is MNHEY and CDR2 is SVGAGI. CDR3 nucleotides: TGTGCCAGCAATCCCTATGGAGGGGCAGGTGGCTACACCTTC. Its translation is CASNPYGGAGGYTF.

The chain recombines TRBV30 with TRBJ1-5; 7 bases line up with TRBD1. The trim removed 2 bases at V and 6 bases at J, leaving 19 bases unmatched. The CDR3 sequence is 18 residues long. From germline, CDR1 is GTSNPN and CDR2 SVGIG (reference sequence). The CDR3 coding sequence is TGTGCCTGGAGTCCTATCTCAGGGGGAAGTAGGTTGCGTCAGCCCCAGCATTTT. Translated, it gives CAWSPISGGSRLRQPQHF.

The V call is TRBV7-8, the J call TRBJ2-3, with TRBD2 identical over 15 bases. Trimming took 5 bases from V and 2 from J; bases not matched to a gene: 8. CDR1 is SGHVS, CDR2 FQNEAQ, per germline. This CDR3 is 18 amino acids long. The CDR3 coding sequence is TGTGCCAGCAGCCGGACTAGCGGGAGGGGGAAGAACACAGATACGCAGTATTTT. This encodes CASSRTSGRGKNTDTQYF.